The 30 T cell receptor beta chains below all came from one sample that was sequenced in a study of T cells in Graves' hyperthyroidism and ophthalmopathy. The TCR beta CDR3 regions underwent amplification using RNA transcripts as the source. HTBI primers were used for first-round RT-PCR of the TCR CDR3. Each CDR3 protein gets one entry after TCRdb re-called the multiplex PCR reads with MiXCR. There are some 600,000 distinct CDR3 sequences in the sample; roughly 13% occur only once, and 5.8% lies in the top ten. The sequenced sample consisted of blood. These receptor sequences come from a woman younger than 45 with Graves' hyperthyroidism that later progressed to Graves' ophthalmopathy.

The sample holds many counts of this clonotype. The V and J genes are TRBV12-5 and TRBJ1-2, with 7 positions matching TRBD1. CDR1 and CDR2 from the germline V gene are LGHNT and FRNRAP. V was clipped by 7 bases and J by 4 bases; unmatched bases: 6. The CDR3 has 13 residues. This CDR3 reads CASAGQESYGYTF. CDR3 bases: TGTGCTAGTGCCGGACAGGAAAGCTATGGCTACACCTTC.

This clonotype was counted at least ten times. This chain links TRBV19 with TRBJ2-3; D unclear. Trimming took off 8 bases at V and 2 bases at J, with 11 bases between the two ends. Germline V gene data show CDR1 as LNHDA and CDR2 as SQIVND (reference sequence). The CDR3 contains 13 residues. CDR3 in amino acids: CASHGRNTDTQYF. The CDR3 DNA follows: TGTGCCAGTCACGGCAGAAACACAGATACGCAGTATTTT.

This clonotype was observed a handful of times. The chain combines TRBV20-1 with TRBJ1-4; TRBD1 matches at 7 bases. This CDR3 has 14 amino acids. J lost 5 bases, V lost 6 bases, and 9 bases had no gene match. Germline CDR1 DFQATT, CDR2 SNEGSKA (reference sequence). CDR3 bases: TGCAGTGCCGATCCAGGGGGGATCAATGAAAAACTGTTTTTT. It is translated as CSADPGGINEKLFF.

This clonotype occurred many times. The chain couples TRBV9 to TRBJ1-2; tentatively, D is TRBD1 (6 bases). Trimming cost V 5 bases and J 0 bases, with 11 bases left between them. The CDR3 runs to 14 residues. Germline CDR1 is SGDLS and CDR2 is YYNGEE. The CDR3 sequence is CASSRQDTNYGYTF. The CDR3 region has the DNA TGTGCCAGCAGTAGACAGGATACTAACTATGGCTACACCTTC.

This clonotype was seen a few times. The chain couples TRBV11-2 to TRBJ2-7, with 8 positions matching TRBD2. Germline lookup yields CDR1 SGHAT and CDR2 FQNNGV. This CDR3 spans 16 amino acids. Germline trimming cut 1 base from V and 4 bases from J; bases unmatched to any gene: 9. This CDR3 reads CASSLGASGSKYEQYF. In nucleotides, the CDR3 is TGTGCCAGCAGCTTAGGGGCCAGCGGGAGTAAATACGAGCAGTACTTC.

The sample holds many counts of this clonotype. The chain combines TRBV2 with TRBJ2-5, with 9 positions matching TRBD1. The germline V gene has CDR1 SNHLY and CDR2 FYNNEI. Losses at the gene ends were 6 bases for V and 5 bases for J; bases not matched to a gene: 13. This CDR3 spans 16 amino acids. The CDR3 loop reads CASSTLWGQGEETQYF. Here the CDR3 DNA reads TGTGCCAGCAGCACCCTATGGGGACAGGGTGAGGAGACCCAGTACTTC.

The chain carries TRBV27 and TRBJ1-4; possible D gene TRBD1, 5 bases. Trimming pared 0 bases from V and 6 bases from J, leaving 11 bases between. Germline V gene lookup returns CDR1 MNHEY and CDR2 SMNVEV (reference sequence). CDR3 length: 15 amino acids. The CDR3 DNA reads as TGTGCCAGCAGTTTATCGGCAGGGAGCCATGAAAAACTGTTTTTT. Translated: CASSLSAGSHEKLFF. The full variable domain, with the rest looked up from reference TRBV27 and TRBJ1-4, is EAQVTQNPRYLITVTGKKLTVTCSQNMNHEYMSWYRQDPGLGLRQIYYSMNVEVTDKGDVPEGYKVSRKEKRNFPLILESPSPNQTSLYFCASSLSAGSHEKLFFGSGTQLSVL.

The sample holds many counts of this clonotype. This chain links TRBV19 with TRBJ1-1; D unresolved. V shed 5 bases and J shed 1 base, with 20 bases lying between them. This CDR3 region has 17 residues. Germline V gene sequence: CDR1 LNHDA, CDR2 SQIVND (reference sequence). The CDR3 sequence is CASSPRARKVTNTEAFF. CDR3 nucleotides: TGTGCCAGTAGTCCCCGGGCCCGAAAAGTGACGAACACTGAAGCTTTCTTT. The full variable domain, in which reference TRBV19 and TRBJ1-1 provide the parts outside the CDR3, is DGGITQSPKYLFRKEGQNVTLSCEQNLNHDAMYWYRQDPGQGLRLIYYSQIVNDFQKGDIAEGYSVSREKKESFPLTVTSAQKNPTAFYLCASSPRARKVTNTEAFFGQGTRLTVV.

This clonotype came up many times. V and J are TRBV27 and TRBJ1-1, with D hard to call. Between the trimmed V and J ends, which lost 2 bases and 1 base, there was a span of 5 bases. CDR3 length: 13 amino acids. Germline-derived CDR1 and CDR2 are MNHEY and SMNVEV (reference sequence). The CDR3 DNA sequence: TGTGCCAGCAGTTTAAAGTCGAACACTGAAGCTTTCTTT. It codes for CASSLKSNTEAFF.

Many counts were recorded for this clonotype. The rearrangement joins TRBV24-1 to TRBJ1-1; D is possibly TRBD1 (5 bases). The germline CDR1 and CDR2 sequences are KGHDR and SFDVKD. V shed 3 bases and J shed 4 bases, with 11 bases lying between them. This CDR3 is built from 14 residues. CDR3 sequence reads: CATSDPGRGTEAFF. The CDR3 DNA is TGTGCCACCAGTGATCCGGGAAGGGGCACTGAAGCTTTCTTT.

This clonotype turned up a few times. The chain links TRBV7-3 to TRBJ2-3, with D hard to call. This CDR3 is 13 amino acids long. Germline loops: CDR1 SGHTA, CDR2 FQGTGA. The V end was cut by 5 bases, the J end by 2 bases, with 8 bases between. The CDR3 region is CASSNTHTDTQYF. DNA of the CDR3: TGTGCCAGCAGCAACACGCACACAGATACGCAGTATTTT.

This clonotype was seen at least ten times. The chain has TRBV5-1 and TRBJ1-1; D remains ambiguous. The CDR3 contains 14 residues. V was cut by 4 bases and J by 3 bases, with 13 bases left in between. The germline V gene encodes CDR1 SGHRS and CDR2 YFSETQ. CDR3 region: CASSPARGDTEAFF. CDR3 sequence (DNA): TGCGCCAGCAGCCCCGCACGGGGTGACACTGAAGCTTTCTTT. Full variable domain (missing parts from reference TRBV5-1 and TRBJ1-1): KAGVTQTPRYLIKTRGQQVTLSCSPISGHRSVSWYQQTPGQGLQFLFEYFSETQRNKGNFPGRFSGRQFSNSRSEMNVSTLELGDSALYLCASSPARGDTEAFFGQGTRLTVV.

The chain combines TRBV28 with TRBJ2-6; a weak D match, TRBD2 (6 bases). This CDR3 spans 16 amino acids. Trimming left V 2 bases short and J 4 bases short, with 12 bases between. In germline, CDR1 is MDHEN, CDR2 SYDVKM. The CDR3 sequence: CASSLDSGEGANVLTF. The DNA for the CDR3 is TGTGCCAGCAGTTTAGACTCGGGGGAAGGGGCCAACGTCCTGACTTTC.

This clonotype was detected ten times or more. The chain combines TRBV15 with TRBJ2-1; D is unclear. Germline lookup yields CDR1 LNHNV and CDR2 YYDKDF (reference sequence). Trimming took 4 bases from V and 0 from J, leaving 19 bases between them. The CDR3 loop spans 18 amino acids. The CDR3 loop is CATSTPGLTVGSYNEQFF. In DNA form, the CDR3 reads TGTGCCACCAGCACCCCCGGGCTGACGGTAGGCTCCTACAATGAGCAGTTCTTC.

The table lists this clonotype with a few counts. This chain uses TRBV13 with TRBJ1-1; D remains ambiguous. Trimming cost V 3 bases and J 7 bases, with 15 bases left between them. Germline lookup yields CDR1 PRHDT and CDR2 FYEKMQ (reference sequence). This CDR3 has 14 residues. The CDR3 region has the DNA TGTGCCAGCAGCTTTGGCGTAGGGAATAGTGAAGCTTTCTTT. Encoded protein: CASSFGVGNSEAFF.

This clonotype was seen more than once but under ten times. The chain couples TRBV5-5 to TRBJ1-1; D is uncertain. V lost 3 bases, J lost 3 bases, and 6 bases lay in between. Looked up from germline, CDR1 is SGHKS and CDR2 is YYEKEE (reference sequence). The CDR3 extends over 12 amino acids. Here the CDR3 reads CASSSHDTEAFF. Here the CDR3 DNA reads TGTGCCAGCAGCTCGCATGACACTGAAGCTTTCTTT. The full variable domain, in which reference TRBV5-5 and TRBJ1-1 provide the parts outside the CDR3, is DAGVTQSPTHLIKTRGQQVTLRCSPISGHKSVSWYQQVLGQGPQFIFQYYEKEERGRGNFPDRFSARQFPNYSSELNVNALLLGDSALYLCASSSHDTEAFFGQGTRLTVV.

This clonotype was found many times. The chain combines TRBV30 with TRBJ1-2; a weak D match, TRBD1 (5 bases). The CDR3 length is 13 residues. V was clipped by 4 bases and J by 6 bases, with 15 bases between them. Germline CDR1 and CDR2: GTSNPN and SVGIG (reference sequence). The CDR3, as DNA: TGTGCCTGGACCGCCGGGACGCGAGATGGCTACACCTTC. Protein: CAWTAGTRDGYTF.

The chain is built from TRBV5-5 and TRBJ1-2, with D tentatively TRBD1 (6 bases). This CDR3 spans 15 amino acids. Trimming took 1 base from V and 3 from J, leaving 13 bases between them. Looked up from germline, CDR1 is SGHKS and CDR2 is YYEKEE (reference sequence). CDR3 sequence: CASSLTQGKHYGYTF. As DNA, the CDR3 is TGTGCCAGCAGCTTGACGCAGGGGAAGCACTATGGCTACACCTTC.

This clonotype occurred many times. V and J are TRBV15 and TRBJ1-5; perhaps TRBD1 as D (5 bases). The CDR3 has 18 amino acids. V dropped 2 bases and J dropped 4 bases, with 21 bases sitting between them. The germline V gene has CDR1 LNHNV and CDR2 YYDKDF (reference sequence). The CDR3 region is CATSRFTGNAGQNQPQHF. In nucleotides, the CDR3 is TGTGCCACCAGCAGATTTACGGGGAATGCAGGGCAGAATCAGCCCCAGCATTTT.

Notes on this clonotype: The CDR3 does not close with the conserved phenylalanine or tryptophan, likely indicating a read error. CDR3 residues: CASSSGVGDTEAFS. As DNA, the CDR3 is TGTGCCAGTAGTAGTGGGGTTGGGGACACTGAAGCTTTCTCT. The gene calls are TRBV19 and TRBJ1-1; D gene unclear. Looked up from germline, CDR1 is LNHDA and CDR2 is SQIVND (reference sequence). Trimming took off 4 bases at V and 3 bases at J, with 12 bases between the two ends. The CDR3 consists of 14 residues.

This clonotype was observed at least ten times. The chain carries TRBV30 and TRBJ2-7; 15 nucleotides match TRBD2. The V gene's germline CDR1 is GTSNPN and CDR2 SVGIG (reference sequence). The junction had 5 bases not matched to a gene; V was cut back by 0 bases and J by 5 bases. This CDR3 is 16 amino acids long. The chain's CDR3 is CAWSVGLAGGLDEQYF. The CDR3 DNA follows: TGTGCCTGGAGTGTTGGACTAGCGGGAGGGTTGGACGAGCAGTACTTC.

This clonotype showed up many times. This chain connects TRBV10-2 to TRBJ2-7; D might be TRBD1 or TRBD2, each matching 5 bases. Trimming removed 0 bases from V and 0 bases from J, with 12 bases in between. Germline loops: CDR1 WSHSY, CDR2 SAAADI. This CDR3 is 16 amino acids long. This CDR3 reads CASSESPGPSSYEQYF. DNA for the CDR3: TGCGCCAGCAGTGAGTCGCCGGGGCCCAGCTCCTACGAGCAGTACTTC.

In its sample, this clonotype was seen many times. V usage is TRBV12-3 or TRBV12-4 and J usage is TRBJ1-1; D is perhaps TRBD1 (5 bases). This CDR3 contains 14 residues. Trimming removed 5 bases from V and 0 bases from J, with 10 bases in between. CDR3 DNA sequence: TGTGCCAGCAGTCCAGGGCTCATGAACACTGAAGCTTTCTTT. The encoded protein is CASSPGLMNTEAFF.

This sequence joins TRBV7-9 and TRBJ2-1, with TRBD1 matching 7 bases. Trimming took 3 bases from V and 1 from J; bases not matched to a gene: 9. The CDR3 contains 17 residues. Looked up from germline, CDR1 is SEHNR and CDR2 is FQNEAQ (reference sequence). CDR3 amino acids: CASSFIYDRASYNEQFF. CDR3 bases: TGTGCCAGCAGCTTCATATACGACAGGGCGTCCTACAATGAGCAGTTCTTC.

This clonotype was counted at least ten times. This sequence joins TRBV19 and TRBJ2-5; D call uncertain. The CDR3 has 13 residues. The V gene's germline CDR1 is LNHDA and CDR2 SQIVND (reference sequence). Trimming took off 3 bases at V and 5 bases at J, with 10 bases between the two ends. CDR3 nucleotides: TGTGCCAGTAGTATCGGTCCGGGCGAGACCCAGTACTTC. This sequence encodes CASSIGPGETQYF.

This clonotype appeared many times. The rearrangement joins TRBV28 to TRBJ2-5; unclear D gene. V lost 9 bases and J 7 bases, leaving 18 bases between the germline ends. The CDR3 loop spans 13 amino acids. CDR1 is MDHEN and CDR2 is SYDVKM in the germline V gene. CDR3 DNA: TGTGCCAGTACCCCGAGGCAGCCTCGGACCCAGTACTTC. Translating it yields CASTPRQPRTQYF. The variable domain in full, with the rest retrieved from reference TRBV28 and TRBJ2-5, is DVKVTQSSRYLVKRTGEKVFLECVQDMDHENMFWYRQDPGLGLRLIYFSYDVKMKEKGDIPEGYSVSREKKERFSLILESASTNQTSMYLCASTPRQPRTQYFGPGTRLLVL.

This chain uses TRBV30 with TRBJ2-7; 8 bases are a match to TRBD1. CDR3 length: 15 residues. Germline lookup yields CDR1 GTSNPN and CDR2 SVGIG (reference sequence). The ends lost 1 base at V and 7 bases at J; junction bases unmatched: 12. This CDR3 is CAWSEVQGAPQEQYF. The CDR3 bases are TGTGCCTGGAGTGAGGTCCAGGGGGCGCCTCAAGAGCAGTACTTC.

This chain connects TRBV12-3 or TRBV12-4 to TRBJ2-2; no reliable D call. The ends were cut back, 4 bases at V and 1 base at J, with 7 bases in the middle. The CDR3 consists of 14 residues. CDR3 protein: CASSWAENTGELFF. The CDR3, as DNA: TGTGCCAGCAGTTGGGCGGAGAACACCGGGGAGCTGTTTTTT.

The chain is built from TRBV7-8 and TRBJ2-1; no reliable D call. The CDR3 runs 15 residues. Germline values: CDR1 SGHVS, CDR2 FQNEAQ. The V and J ends lost 8 bases and 9 bases respectively, with 23 bases between them. CDR3 coding DNA: TGTGCCAGCGAACCTTTGAGCGTGAGGACGAGTGAGCAGTTCTTC. Translation: CASEPLSVRTSEQFF.

The chain joins TRBV27 to TRBJ1-2; 9 bases are a match to TRBD1. Germline values: CDR1 MNHEY, CDR2 SMNVEV (reference sequence). This CDR3 comprises 14 residues. V lost 3 bases, J lost 7 bases, and 6 bases stayed unmatched. The CDR3 is CASSLNRGRFGYTF. CDR3 bases: TGTGCCAGCAGTTTGAACAGGGGGCGGTTTGGCTACACCTTC.